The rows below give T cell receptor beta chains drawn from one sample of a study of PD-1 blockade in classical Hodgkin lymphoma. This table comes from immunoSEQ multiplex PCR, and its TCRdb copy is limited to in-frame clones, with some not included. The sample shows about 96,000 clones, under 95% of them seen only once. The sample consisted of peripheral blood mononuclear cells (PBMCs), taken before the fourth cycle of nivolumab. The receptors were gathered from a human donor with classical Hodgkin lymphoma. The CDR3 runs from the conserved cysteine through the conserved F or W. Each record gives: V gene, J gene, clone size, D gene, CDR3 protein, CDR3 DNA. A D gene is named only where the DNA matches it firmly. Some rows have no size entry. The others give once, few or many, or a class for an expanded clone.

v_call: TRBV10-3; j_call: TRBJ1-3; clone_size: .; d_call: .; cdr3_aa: CASGGPDRTGNTIYF; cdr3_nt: TGTGCCTCCGGGGGCCCGGACAGAACTGGAAACACCATATATTTT
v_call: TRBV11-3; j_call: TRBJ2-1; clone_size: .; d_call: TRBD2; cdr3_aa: CASSEWTSGRNEQFF; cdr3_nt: TGTGCCAGCAGCGAATGGACTAGCGGGCGGAATGAGCAGTTCTTC
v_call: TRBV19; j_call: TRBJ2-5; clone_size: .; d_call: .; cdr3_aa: CASSSFGMARLVGQETQYF; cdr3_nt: TGTGCCAGTAGTAGTTTTGGGATGGCGAGGCTTGTCGGACAAGAGACCCAGTACTTC
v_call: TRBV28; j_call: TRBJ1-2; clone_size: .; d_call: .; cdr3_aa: CASKTYGGGYTF; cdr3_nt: TGTGCCAGCAAAACCTATGGGGGAGGCTACACCTTC
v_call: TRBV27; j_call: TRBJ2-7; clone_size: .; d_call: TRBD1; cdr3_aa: CASSPTGGAAYEQYF; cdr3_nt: TGTGCCAGCTCTCCAACAGGGGGCGCAGCCTACGAGCAGTACTTC
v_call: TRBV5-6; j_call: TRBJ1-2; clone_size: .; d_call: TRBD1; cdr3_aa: CASSFRDRVVYGYTF; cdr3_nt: TGTGCCAGCAGTTTCCGGGACAGGGTTGTCTATGGCTACACCTTC
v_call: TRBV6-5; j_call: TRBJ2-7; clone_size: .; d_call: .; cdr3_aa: CASSYAGGYEQYF; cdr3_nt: TGTGCCAGCAGTTACGCGGGCGGGTACGAGCAGTACTTC
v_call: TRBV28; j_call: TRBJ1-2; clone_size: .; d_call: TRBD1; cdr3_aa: CASSPAPTGLYGYTF; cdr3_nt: TGTGCCAGCAGTCCCGCCCCGACAGGGCTCTATGGCTACACCTTC
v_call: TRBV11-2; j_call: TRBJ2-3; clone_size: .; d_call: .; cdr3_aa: CASSRTRRADTQYF; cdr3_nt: TGTGCCAGCAGCCGGACAAGGCGGGCTGATACGCAGTATTTT
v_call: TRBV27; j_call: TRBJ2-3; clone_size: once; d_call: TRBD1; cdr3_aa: CASRTGGVDTQYF; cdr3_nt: TGTGCCAGCAGGACAGGGGGCGTAGATACGCAGTATTTT
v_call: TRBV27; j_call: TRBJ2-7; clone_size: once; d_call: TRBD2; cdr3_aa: CASSAEAGGYEQYF; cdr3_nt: TGTGCCAGCAGTGCCGAAGCGGGAGGCTACGAGCAGTACTTC
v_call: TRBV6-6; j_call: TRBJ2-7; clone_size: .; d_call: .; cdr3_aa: CASRSSTGHYEQYF; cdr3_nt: TGTGCCAGCAGATCATCGACAGGACACTACGAGCAGTACTTC
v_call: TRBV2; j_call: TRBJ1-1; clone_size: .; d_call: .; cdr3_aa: CASSDRVPTEAFF; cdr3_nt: TGTGCCAGCAGTGACCGGGTACCCACTGAAGCTTTCTTT
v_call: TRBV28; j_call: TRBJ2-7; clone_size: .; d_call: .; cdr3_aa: CASSAHITVTYEQYF; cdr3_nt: TGTGCCAGCAGTGCCCATATCACAGTAACCTACGAGCAGTACTTC
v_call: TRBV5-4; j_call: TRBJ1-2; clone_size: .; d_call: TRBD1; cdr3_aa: CASSPDRGPRGYGYTF; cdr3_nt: TGTGCCAGCAGCCCGGACAGGGGGCCTAGGGGCTATGGCTACACCTTC
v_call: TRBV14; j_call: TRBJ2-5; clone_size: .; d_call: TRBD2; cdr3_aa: CASATYGGDLIHF; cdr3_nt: TGTGCCAGCGCTACCTATGGGGGGGACCTGATACACTTC
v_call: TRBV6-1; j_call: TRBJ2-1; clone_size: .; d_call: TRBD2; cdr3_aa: CASSLIGRLNNEQFF; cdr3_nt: TGTGCCAGCAGCCTAATCGGGAGGTTGAACAATGAGCAGTTCTTC
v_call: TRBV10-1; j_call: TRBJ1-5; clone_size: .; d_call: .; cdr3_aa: CASSPGRDQPQHF; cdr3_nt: TGCGCCAGCAGTCCGGGTCGGGATCAGCCCCAGCATTTT
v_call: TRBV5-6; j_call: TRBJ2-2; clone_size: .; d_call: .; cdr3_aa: CASSLDQNTGELFF; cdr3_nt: TGTGCCAGCAGTCTGGACCAGAACACCGGGGAGCTGTTTTTT
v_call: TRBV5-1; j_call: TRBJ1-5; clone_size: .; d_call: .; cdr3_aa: CASSRSGSQPQHF; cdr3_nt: TGCGCCAGCAGTAGATCAGGGAGTCAGCCCCAGCATTTT
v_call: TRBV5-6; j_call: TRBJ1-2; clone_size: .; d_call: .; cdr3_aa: CASSSGSRGYTF; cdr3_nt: TGTGCCAGCAGCTCCGGGTCGCGTGGCTACACCTTC
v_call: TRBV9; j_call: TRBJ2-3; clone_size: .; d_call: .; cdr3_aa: CASSVATRGGPGDTQYF; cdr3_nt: TGTGCCAGCAGCGTAGCTACGAGAGGGGGGCCTGGAGATACGCAGTATTTT
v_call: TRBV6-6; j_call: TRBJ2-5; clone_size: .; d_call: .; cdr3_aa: CASSYLGVVGETQYF; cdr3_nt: TGTGCCAGCAGTTACTTAGGGGTTGTGGGGGAGACCCAGTACTTC
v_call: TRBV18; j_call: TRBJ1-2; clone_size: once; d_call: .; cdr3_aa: CASSPSPENYGYTF; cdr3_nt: TGTGCCAGCTCACCATCTCCGGAAAACTATGGCTACACCTTC
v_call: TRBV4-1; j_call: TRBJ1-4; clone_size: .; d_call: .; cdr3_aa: CASSQRDRPEKLFF; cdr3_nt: TGCGCCAGCAGCCAAAGGGACCGTCCTGAAAAACTGTTTTTT
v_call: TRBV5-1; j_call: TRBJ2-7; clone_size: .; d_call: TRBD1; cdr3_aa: CASSPLGRGQGSQYF; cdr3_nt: TGCGCCAGCAGCCCACTAGGGCGGGGACAGGGGAGTCAGTACTTC
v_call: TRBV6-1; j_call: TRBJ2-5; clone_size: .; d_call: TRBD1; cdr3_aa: CASRLTGGETQYF; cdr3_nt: TGTGCCAGCAGGCTTACAGGGGGAGAGACCCAGTACTTC
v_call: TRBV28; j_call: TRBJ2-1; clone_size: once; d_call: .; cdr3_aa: CASSWDSGWGQYNEQFF; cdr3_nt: TGTGCCAGCAGCTGGGACTCGGGTTGGGGTCAATACAATGAGCAGTTCTTC
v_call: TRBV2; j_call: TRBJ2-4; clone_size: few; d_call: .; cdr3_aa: CASSTGPPNIQYF; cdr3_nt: TGTGCCAGCAGCACAGGGCCTCCTAACATTCAGTACTTC
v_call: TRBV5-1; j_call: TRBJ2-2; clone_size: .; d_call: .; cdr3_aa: CASSLTGTNTGELFF; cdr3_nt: TGCGCCAGCAGCTTAACAGGGACGAACACCGGGGAGCTGTTTTTT
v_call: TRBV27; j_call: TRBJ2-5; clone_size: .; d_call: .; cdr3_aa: CASSSASRWETQYF; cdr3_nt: TGTGCCAGCAGTTCGGCGTCAAGGTGGGAGACCCAGTACTTC
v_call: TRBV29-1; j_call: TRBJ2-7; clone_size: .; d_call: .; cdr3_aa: CSAGGGYEQYF; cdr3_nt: TGCAGCGCCGGGGGTGGCTACGAGCAGTACTTC
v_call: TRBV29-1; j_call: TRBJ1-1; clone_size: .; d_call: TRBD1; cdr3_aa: CSANRGLNTEAFF; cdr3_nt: TGCAGCGCCAACAGGGGGCTCAACACTGAAGCTTTCTTT
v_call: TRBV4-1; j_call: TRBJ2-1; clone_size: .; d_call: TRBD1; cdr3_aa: CASSHQGAGTLPHNEQFF; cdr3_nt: TGCGCCAGCAGCCATCAGGGGGCCGGGACTTTGCCCCACAATGAGCAGTTCTTC
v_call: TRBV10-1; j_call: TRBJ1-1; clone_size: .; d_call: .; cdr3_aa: CASSESGHLPVGTEAFF; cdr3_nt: TGCGCCAGCAGTGAGTCGGGACACCTGCCGGTGGGGACTGAAGCTTTCTTT
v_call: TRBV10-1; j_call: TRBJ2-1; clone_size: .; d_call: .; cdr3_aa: CASSESRGISSEQFF; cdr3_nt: TGCGCCAGCAGTGAGTCACGCGGGATCAGCTCTGAGCAGTTCTTC
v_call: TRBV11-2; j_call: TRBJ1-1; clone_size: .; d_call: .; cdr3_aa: CASSLSGSMNTEAFF; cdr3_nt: TGTGCCAGCAGCTTAAGCGGAAGCATGAACACTGAAGCTTTCTTT
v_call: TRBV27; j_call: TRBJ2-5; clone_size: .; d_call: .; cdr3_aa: CASSPLGYSQETQYF; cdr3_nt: TGTGCCAGCAGTCCCCTAGGTTACAGCCAAGAGACCCAGTACTTC
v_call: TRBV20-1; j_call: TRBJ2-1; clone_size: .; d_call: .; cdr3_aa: CSGELGNEQFF; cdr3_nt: TGCAGTGGGGAACTAGGGAATGAGCAGTTCTTC
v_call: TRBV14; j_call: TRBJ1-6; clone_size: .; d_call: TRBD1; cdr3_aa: CASSQGTGGASPLHF; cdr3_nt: TGTGCCAGCAGCCAAGGGACAGGGGGGGCTTCACCCCTCCACTTT
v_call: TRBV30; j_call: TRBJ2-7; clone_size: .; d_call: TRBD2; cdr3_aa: CAWSPIAGTFYEQYF; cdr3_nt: TGTGCCTGGAGTCCCATAGCGGGAACATTCTACGAGCAGTACTTC
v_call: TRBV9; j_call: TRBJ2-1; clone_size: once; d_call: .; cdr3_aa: CASSPDSYGAGSYNEQFF; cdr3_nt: TGTGCCAGCAGCCCGGACAGTTATGGGGCGGGCTCCTACAATGAGCAGTTCTTC
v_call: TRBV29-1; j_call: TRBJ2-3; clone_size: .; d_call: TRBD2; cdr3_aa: CSVEGTSGSSTDTQYF; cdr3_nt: TGCAGCGTTGAAGGGACTAGCGGGTCTAGCACAGATACGCAGTATTTT
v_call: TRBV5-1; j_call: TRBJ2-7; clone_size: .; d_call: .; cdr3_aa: CASSLGRAGGYEQYF; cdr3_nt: TGCGCCAGCAGCTTGGGTCGGGCAGGAGGCTACGAGCAGTACTTC
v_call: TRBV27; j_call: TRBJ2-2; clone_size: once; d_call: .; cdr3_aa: CASSFEETGRTGELFF; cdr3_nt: TGTGCCAGCAGTTTTGAAGAGACAGGGAGGACCGGGGAGCTGTTTTTT
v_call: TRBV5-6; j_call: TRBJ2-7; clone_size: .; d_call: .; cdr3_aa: CASSRLVYEQYF; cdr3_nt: TGTGCCAGCAGCCGACTCGTCTACGAGCAGTACTTC
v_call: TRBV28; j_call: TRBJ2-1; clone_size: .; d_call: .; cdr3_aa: CASRDTGYNEQFF; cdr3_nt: TGTGCCAGCAGAGATACAGGCTACAATGAGCAGTTCTTC
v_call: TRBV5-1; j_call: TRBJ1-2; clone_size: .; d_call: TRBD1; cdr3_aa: CASSSRRQGEKGPYGYTF; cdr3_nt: TGCGCCAGCAGCTCTCGTAGACAGGGGGAAAAGGGTCCCTATGGCTACACCTTC
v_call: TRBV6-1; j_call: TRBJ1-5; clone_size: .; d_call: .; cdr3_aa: CASSALDNYSNQPQHF; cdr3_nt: TGTGCCAGCAGTGCCCTGGACAACTATAGCAATCAGCCCCAGCATTTT
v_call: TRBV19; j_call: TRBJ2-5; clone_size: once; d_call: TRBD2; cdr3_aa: CASRSWTSGIETQYF; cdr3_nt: TGTGCCAGTAGGTCATGGACTAGCGGGATAGAGACCCAGTACTTC
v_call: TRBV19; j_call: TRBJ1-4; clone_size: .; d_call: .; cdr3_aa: CASSIDRWQSNEKLFF; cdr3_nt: TGTGCCAGTAGTATCGATCGGTGGCAGAGTAATGAAAAACTGTTTTTT
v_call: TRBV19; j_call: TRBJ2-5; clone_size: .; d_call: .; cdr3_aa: CASSIDGGGVGTQYF; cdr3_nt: TGTGCCAGTAGTATAGACGGGGGAGGAGTCGGGACCCAGTACTTC
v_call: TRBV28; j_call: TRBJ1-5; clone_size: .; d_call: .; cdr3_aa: CASVPWGAEQPQHF; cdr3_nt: TGTGCCAGCGTGCCCTGGGGGGCAGAGCAGCCCCAGCATTTT
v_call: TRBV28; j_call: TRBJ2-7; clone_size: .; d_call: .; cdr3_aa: CATKGGEPYEQYF; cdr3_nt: TGTGCCACCAAAGGAGGGGAGCCCTACGAGCAGTACTTC
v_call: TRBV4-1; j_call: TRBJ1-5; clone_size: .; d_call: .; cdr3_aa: CASSQVDSRGNQPQHF; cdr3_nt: TGCGCCAGCAGCCAAGTGGACAGCAGGGGCAATCAGCCCCAGCATTTT